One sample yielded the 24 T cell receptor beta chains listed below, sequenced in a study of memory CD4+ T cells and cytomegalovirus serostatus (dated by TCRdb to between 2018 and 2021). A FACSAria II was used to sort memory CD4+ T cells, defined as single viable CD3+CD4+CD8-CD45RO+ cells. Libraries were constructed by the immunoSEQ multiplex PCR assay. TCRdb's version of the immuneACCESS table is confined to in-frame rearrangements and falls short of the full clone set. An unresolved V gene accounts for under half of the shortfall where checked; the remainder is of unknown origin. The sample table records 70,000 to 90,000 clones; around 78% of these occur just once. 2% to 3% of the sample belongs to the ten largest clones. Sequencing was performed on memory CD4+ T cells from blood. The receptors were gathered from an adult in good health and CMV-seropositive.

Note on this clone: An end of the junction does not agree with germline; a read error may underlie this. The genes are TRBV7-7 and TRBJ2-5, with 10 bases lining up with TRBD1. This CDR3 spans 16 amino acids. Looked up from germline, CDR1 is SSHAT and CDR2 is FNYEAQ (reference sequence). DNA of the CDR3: TGTGCTAGCAGCCCCGGGACAGGGGCTTTCCAAGAGACCCAGTACTTC. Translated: CASSPGTGAFQETQYF.

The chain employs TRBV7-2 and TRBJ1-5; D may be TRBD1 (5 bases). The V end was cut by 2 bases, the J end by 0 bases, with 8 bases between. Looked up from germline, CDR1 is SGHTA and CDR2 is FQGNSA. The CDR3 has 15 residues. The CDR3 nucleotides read TGTGCCAGCAGCTTACAGGGATATAGCAATCAGCCCCAGCATTTT. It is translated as CASSLQGYSNQPQHF.

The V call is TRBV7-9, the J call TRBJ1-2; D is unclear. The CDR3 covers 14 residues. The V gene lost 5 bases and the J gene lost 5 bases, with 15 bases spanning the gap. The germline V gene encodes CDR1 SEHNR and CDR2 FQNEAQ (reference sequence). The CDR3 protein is CASSQEEEGYGYTF. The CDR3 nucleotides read TGTGCCAGCAGCCAAGAGGAGGAAGGTTATGGCTACACCTTC.

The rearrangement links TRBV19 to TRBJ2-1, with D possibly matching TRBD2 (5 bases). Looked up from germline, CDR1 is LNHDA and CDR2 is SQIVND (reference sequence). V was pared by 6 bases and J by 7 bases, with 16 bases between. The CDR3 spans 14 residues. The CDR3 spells CASSPSGGRNEQFF. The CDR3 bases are TGTGCCAGTAGCCCCAGCGGTGGGCGGAATGAGCAGTTCTTC.

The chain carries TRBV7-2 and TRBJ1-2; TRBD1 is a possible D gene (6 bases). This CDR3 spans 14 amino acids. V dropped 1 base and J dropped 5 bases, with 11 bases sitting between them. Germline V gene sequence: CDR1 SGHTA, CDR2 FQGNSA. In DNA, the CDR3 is TGTGCCAGCAGCTTAGTCGGACAGACTTATGGCTACACCTTC. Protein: CASSLVGQTYGYTF.

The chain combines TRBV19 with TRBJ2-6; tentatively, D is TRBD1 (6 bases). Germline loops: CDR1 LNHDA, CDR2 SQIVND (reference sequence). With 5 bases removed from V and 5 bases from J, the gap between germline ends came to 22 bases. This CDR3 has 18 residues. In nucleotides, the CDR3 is TGTGCCAGTAGTGATCTAGGGACAAAACAAAGTCGGGCCAACGTCCTGACTTTC. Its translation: CASSDLGTKQSRANVLTF.

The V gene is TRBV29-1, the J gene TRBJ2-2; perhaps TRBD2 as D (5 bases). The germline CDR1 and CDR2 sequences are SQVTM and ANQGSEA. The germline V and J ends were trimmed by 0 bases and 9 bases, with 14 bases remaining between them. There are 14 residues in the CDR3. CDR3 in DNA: TGCAGCGTTGAAGAAGCTAGCCCCCGACGGGAGCTGTTTTTT. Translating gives CSVEEASPRRELFF.

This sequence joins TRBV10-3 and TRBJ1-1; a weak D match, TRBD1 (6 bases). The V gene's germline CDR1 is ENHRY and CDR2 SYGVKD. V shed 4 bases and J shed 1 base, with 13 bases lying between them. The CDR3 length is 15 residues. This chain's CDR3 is CAISGSGQKNTEAFF. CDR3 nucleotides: TGTGCCATCAGTGGGTCCGGACAGAAGAACACTGAAGCTTTCTTT.

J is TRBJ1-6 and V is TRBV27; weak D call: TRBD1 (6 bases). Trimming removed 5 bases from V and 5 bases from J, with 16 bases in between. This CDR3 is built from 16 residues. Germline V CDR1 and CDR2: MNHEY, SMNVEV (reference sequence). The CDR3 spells CASSHPPGTNNSPLHF. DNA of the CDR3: TGTGCCAGCAGTCACCCTCCGGGGACAAATAATTCACCCCTCCACTTT.

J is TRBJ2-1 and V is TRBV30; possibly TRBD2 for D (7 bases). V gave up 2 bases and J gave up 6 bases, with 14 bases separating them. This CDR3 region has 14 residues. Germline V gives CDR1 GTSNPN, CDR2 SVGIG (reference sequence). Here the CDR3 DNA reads TGTGCCTGGAGTCGGGGGGCCTCAGGCAATGAGCAGTTCTTC. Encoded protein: CAWSRGASGNEQFF.

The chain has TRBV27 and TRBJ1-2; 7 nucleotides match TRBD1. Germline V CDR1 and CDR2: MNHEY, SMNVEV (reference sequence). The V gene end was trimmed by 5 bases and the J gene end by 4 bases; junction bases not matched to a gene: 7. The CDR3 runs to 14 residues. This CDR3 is CASSPWTGAYGYTF. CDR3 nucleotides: TGTGCCAGCAGTCCTTGGACAGGAGCCTATGGCTACACCTTC.

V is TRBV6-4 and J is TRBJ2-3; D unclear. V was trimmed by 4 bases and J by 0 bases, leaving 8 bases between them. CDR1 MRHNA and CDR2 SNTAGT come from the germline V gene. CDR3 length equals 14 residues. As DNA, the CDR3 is TGTGCCAGCAGTGCCTTGGGGAGCACAGATACGCAGTATTTT. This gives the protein CASSALGSTDTQYF.

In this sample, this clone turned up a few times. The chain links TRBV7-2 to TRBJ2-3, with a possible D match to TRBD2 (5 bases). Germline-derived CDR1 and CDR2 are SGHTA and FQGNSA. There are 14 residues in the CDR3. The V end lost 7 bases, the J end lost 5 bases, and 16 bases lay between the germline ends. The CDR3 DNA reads TGTGCCAGCACTCGAGGGCCGGGGAAAGATACGCAGTATTTT. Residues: CASTRGPGKDTQYF.

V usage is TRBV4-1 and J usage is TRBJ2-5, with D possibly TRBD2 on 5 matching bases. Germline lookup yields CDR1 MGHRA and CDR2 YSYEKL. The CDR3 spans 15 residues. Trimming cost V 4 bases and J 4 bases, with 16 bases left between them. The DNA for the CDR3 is TGCGCCAGCAGCCCTAGTAAGGTTGGAGGAGAGACCCAGTACTTC. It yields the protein CASSPSKVGGETQYF.

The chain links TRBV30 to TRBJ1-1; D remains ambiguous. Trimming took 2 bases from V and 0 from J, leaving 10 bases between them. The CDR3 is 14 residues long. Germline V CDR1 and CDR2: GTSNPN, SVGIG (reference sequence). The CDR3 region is CAWSWYRVNTEAFF. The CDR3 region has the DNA TGTGCCTGGAGTTGGTATAGGGTGAACACTGAAGCTTTCTTT.

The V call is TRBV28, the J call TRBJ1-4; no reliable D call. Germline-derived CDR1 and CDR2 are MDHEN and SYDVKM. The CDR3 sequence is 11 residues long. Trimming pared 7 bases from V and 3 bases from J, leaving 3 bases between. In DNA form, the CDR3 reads TGTGCCAGCATGTCTAATGAAAAACTGTTTTTT. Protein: CASMSNEKLFF.

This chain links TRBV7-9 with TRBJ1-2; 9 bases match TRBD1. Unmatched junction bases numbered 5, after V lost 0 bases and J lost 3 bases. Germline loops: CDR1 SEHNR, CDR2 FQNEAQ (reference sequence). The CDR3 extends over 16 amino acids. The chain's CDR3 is CASSLARTGADYGYTF. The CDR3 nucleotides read TGTGCCAGCAGCTTAGCACGGACAGGGGCGGACTATGGCTACACCTTC.

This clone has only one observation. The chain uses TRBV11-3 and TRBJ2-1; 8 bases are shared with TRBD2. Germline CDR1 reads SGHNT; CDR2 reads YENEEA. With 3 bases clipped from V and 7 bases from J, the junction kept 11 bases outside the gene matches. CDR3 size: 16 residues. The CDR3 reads CASSFSGTSGRNEQFF. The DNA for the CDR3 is TGTGCCAGCAGCTTCTCCGGAACTAGCGGAAGGAATGAGCAGTTCTTC.

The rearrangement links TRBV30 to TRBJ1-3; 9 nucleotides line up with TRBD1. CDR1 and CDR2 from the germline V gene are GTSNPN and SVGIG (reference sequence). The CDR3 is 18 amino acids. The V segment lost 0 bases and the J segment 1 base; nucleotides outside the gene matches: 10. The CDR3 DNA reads TGTGCCTGGAGTGTAGTTCCGGGACAGGGAAAATCTGGAAACACCATATATTTT. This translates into CAWSVVPGQGKSGNTIYF. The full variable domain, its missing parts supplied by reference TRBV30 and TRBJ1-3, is SQTIHQWPATLVQPVGSPLSLECTVEGTSNPNLYWYRQAAGRGLQLLFYSVGIGQISSEVPQNLSASRPQDRQFILSSKKLLLSDSGFYLCAWSVVPGQGKSGNTIYFGEGSWLTVV.

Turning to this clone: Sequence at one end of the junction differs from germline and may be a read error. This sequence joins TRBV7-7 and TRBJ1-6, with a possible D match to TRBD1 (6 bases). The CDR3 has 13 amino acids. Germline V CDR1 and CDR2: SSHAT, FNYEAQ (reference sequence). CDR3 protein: CASSLGTGSPLHF. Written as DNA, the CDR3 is TGTGCTAGCAGCTTGGGTACAGGGTCACCCCTCCACTTT.

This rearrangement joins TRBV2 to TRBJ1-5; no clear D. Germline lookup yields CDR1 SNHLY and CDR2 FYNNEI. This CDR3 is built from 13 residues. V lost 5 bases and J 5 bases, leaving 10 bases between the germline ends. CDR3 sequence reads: CASSSHGYQPQHF. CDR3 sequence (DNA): TGTGCCAGCAGTTCACACGGTTATCAGCCCCAGCATTTT.

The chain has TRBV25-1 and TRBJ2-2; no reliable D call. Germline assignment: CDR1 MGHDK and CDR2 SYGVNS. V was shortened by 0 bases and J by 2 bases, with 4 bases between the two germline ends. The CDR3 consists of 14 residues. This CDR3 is CASSEYYNTGELFF. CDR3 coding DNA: TGTGCCAGCAGTGAATATTATAACACCGGGGAGCTGTTTTTT.

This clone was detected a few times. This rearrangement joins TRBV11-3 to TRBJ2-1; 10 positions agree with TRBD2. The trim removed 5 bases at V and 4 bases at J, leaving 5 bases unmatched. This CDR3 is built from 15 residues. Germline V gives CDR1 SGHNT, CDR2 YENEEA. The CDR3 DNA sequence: TGTGCCAGCAGCCGCGGGACTAGCGTTTACAATGAGCAGTTCTTC. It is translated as CASSRGTSVYNEQFF.

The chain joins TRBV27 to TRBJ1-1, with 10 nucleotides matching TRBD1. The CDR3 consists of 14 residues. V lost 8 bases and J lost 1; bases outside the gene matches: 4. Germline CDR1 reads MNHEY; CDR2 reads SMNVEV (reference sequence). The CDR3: CASGRDRGNTEAFF. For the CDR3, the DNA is TGTGCCAGCGGCCGGGACAGGGGGAACACTGAAGCTTTCTTT.